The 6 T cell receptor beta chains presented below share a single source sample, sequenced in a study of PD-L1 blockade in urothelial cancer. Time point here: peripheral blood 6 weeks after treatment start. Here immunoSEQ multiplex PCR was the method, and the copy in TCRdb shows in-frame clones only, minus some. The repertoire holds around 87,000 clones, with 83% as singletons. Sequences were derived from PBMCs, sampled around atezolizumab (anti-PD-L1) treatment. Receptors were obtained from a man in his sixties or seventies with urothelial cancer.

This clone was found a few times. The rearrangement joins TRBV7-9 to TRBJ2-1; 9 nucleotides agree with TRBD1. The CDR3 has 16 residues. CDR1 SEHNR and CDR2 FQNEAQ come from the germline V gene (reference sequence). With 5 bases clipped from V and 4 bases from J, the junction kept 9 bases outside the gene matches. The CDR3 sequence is CASSGRAGTGYNEQFF. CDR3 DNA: TGTGCCAGCAGCGGCCGCGCCGGGACAGGGTACAATGAGCAGTTCTTC.

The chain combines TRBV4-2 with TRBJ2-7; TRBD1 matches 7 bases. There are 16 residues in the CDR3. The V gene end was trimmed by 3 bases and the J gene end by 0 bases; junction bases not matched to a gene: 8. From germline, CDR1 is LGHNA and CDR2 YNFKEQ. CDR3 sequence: CASSHGTAKSSYEQYF. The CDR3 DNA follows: TGTGCCAGCAGCCATGGGACAGCCAAGAGCTCCTACGAGCAGTACTTC.

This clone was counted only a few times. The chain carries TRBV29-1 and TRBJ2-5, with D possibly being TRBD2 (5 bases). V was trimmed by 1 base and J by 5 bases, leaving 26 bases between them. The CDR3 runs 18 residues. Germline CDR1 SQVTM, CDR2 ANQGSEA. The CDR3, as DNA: TGCAGCGTTGAAGTGTGGGCCATTACCAACCGGGCGGGTGAGACCCAGTACTTC. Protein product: CSVEVWAITNRAGETQYF.

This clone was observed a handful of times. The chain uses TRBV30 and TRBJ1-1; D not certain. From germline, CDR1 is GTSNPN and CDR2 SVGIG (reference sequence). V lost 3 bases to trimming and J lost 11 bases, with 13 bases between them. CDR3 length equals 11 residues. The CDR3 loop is CAWSYPSGAFF. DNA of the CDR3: TGTGCCTGGAGCTACCCCTCGGGGGCTTTCTTT.

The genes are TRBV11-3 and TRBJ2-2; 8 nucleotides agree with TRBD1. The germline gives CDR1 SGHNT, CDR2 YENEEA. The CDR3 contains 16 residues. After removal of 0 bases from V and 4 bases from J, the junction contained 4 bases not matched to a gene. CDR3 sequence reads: CASSLEQGAGTGELFF. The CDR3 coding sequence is TGTGCCAGCAGCTTAGAGCAGGGGGCCGGCACCGGGGAGCTGTTTTTT.

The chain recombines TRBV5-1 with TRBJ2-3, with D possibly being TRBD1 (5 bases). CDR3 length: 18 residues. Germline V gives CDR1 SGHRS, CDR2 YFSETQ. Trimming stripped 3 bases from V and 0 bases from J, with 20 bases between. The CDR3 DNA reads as TGCGCCAGCAGCTGGGCGACAGCAGAGAGATCTAGCACAGATACGCAGTATTTT. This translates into CASSWATAERSSTDTQYF.